Listed here is a single T cell receptor (beta chain). Germline values: CDR1 LNHDA, CDR2 SQIVND (reference sequence). Trimming removed 3 bases at V and 4 bases at J, with 22 bases between. The CDR3 runs to 18 residues. In the study's own analysis: Estimation of nucleated cell counts was performed using reference gene primer amplification. Sequenced by immunoSEQ multiplex PCR; TCRdb stores in-frame clones only, minus some. V and J calls and clone size are those listed in that table; D and trimming were worked out from the DNA. The sample consists of over 50,000 clones, about 90% of them appearing once. This sample is part of a study of blood T cell repertoires in COVID-19. Study as a whole: Both acute and convalescent COVID-19 samples were obtained from the United States, Italy and Spain. PBMCs, B-cell-depleted T cells, or T cells provided the cDNA or gDNA that made up the material.

This sequence was found in a human donor in a cohort sampled during active COVID-19. Sequences were obtained from peripheral blood. The rearrangement joins TRBV19 to TRBJ2-1; D possibly corresponds to TRBD1 (5 bases). The CDR3 DNA reads TGTGCCAGTAGTATGACCCCCGCGCAGGGCCTGGGATACAATGAGCAGTTCTTC. This gives the protein CASSMTPAQGLGYNEQFF.